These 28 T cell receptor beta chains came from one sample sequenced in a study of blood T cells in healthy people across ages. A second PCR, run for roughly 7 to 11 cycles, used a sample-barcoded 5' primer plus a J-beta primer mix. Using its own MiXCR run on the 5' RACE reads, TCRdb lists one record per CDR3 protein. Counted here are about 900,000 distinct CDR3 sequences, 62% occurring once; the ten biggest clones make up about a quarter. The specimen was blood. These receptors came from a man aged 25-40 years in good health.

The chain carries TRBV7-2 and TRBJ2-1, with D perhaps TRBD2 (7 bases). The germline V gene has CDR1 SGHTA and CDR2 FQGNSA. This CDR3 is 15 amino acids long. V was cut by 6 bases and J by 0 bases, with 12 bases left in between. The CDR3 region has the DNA TGTGCCAGCAGTTTGGCGGGGGCCTCCTACAATGAGCAGTTCTTC. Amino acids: CASSLAGASYNEQFF.

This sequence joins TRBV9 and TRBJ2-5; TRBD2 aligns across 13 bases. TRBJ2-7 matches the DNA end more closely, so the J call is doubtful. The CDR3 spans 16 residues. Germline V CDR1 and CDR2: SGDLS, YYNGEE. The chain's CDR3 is CASSFAGLAGPYEQYF. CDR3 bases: TGTGCCAGCAGCTTCGCGGGACTAGCGGGGCCTTACGAGCAGTACTTC.

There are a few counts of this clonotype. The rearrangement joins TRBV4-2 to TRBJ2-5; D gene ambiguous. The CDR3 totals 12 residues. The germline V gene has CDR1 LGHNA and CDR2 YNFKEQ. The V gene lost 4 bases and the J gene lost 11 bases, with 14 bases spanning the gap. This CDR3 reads CASSPGLGEQYF. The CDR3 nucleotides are TGTGCCAGCAGCCCCGGCCTTGGTGAGCAGTACTTC.

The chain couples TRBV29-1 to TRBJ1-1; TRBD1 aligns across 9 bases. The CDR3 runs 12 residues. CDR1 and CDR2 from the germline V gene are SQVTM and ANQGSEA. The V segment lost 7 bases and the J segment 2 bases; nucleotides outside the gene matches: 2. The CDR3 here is CSAGQGNTEAFF. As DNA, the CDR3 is TGCAGCGCGGGACAGGGCAACACTGAAGCTTTCTTT.

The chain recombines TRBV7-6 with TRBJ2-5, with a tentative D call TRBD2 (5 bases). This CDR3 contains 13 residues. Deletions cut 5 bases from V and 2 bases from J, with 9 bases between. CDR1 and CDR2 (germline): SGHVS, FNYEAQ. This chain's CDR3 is CASSKLGQETQYF. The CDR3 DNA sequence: TGTGCCAGCAGCAAACTAGGACAAGAGACCCAGTACTTC.

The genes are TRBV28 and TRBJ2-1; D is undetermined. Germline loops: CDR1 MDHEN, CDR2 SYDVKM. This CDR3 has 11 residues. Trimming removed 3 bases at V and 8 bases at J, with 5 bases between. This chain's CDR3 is CASSFTDEQFF. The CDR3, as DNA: TGTGCCAGCAGTTTCACGGATGAGCAGTTCTTC.

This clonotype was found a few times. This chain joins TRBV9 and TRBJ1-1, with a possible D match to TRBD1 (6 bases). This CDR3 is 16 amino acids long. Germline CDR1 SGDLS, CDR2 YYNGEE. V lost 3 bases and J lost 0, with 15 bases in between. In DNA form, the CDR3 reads TGTGCCAGCAGCGAAATACGGGGGCGTATGAACACTGAAGCTTTCTTT. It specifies CASSEIRGRMNTEAFF.

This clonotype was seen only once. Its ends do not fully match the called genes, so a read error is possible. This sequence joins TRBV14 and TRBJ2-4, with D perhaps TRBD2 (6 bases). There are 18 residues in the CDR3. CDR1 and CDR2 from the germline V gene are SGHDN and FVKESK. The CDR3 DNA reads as TGTGCCAACAGCTCCGCGGGGCAGGCCGCGGGTGCCAAAAACATTCAGTACTTC. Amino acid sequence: CANSSAGQAAGAKNIQYF.

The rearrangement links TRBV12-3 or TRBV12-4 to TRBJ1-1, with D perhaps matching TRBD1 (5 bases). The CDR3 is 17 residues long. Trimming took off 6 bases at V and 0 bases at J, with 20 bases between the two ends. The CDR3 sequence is CASSRGGAEVLNTEAFF. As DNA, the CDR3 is TGTGCCAGCAGCCGGGGTGGGGCAGAAGTTTTGAACACTGAAGCTTTCTTT.

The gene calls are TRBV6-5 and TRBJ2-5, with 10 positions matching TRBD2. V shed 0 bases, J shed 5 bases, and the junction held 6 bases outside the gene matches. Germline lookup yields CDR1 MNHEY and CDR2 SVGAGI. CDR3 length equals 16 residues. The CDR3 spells CASSYSSGGARETQYF. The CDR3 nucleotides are TGTGCCAGCAGTTACTCAAGCGGGGGGGCCCGGGAGACCCAGTACTTC.

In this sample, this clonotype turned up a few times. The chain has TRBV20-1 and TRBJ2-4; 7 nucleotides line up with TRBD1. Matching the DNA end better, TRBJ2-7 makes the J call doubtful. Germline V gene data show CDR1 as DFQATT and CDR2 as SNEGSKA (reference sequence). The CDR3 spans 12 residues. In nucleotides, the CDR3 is TGCAGTGCTGAGACAGGGATGGACGAGCAGTACTTC. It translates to CSAETGMDEQYF.

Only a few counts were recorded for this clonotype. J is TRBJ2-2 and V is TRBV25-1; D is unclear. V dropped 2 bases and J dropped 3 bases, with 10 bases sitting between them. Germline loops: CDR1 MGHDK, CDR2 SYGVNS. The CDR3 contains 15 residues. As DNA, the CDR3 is TGTGCCAGCAGTGAAGTGGACCGAGACACCGGGGAGCTGTTTTTT. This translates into CASSEVDRDTGELFF.

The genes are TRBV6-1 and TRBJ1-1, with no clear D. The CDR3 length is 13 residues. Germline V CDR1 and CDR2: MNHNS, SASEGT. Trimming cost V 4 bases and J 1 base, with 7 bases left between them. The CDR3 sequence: CASSVTQNTEAFF. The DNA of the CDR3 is TGTGCCAGCAGTGTCACGCAGAACACTGAAGCTTTCTTT.

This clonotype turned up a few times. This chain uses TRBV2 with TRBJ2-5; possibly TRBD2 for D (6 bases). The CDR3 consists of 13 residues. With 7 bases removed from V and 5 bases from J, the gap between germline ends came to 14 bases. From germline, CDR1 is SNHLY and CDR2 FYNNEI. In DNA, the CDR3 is TGTGCCAGCACTACGACTAGTCGGGAGACCCAGTACTTC. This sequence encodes CASTTTSRETQYF.

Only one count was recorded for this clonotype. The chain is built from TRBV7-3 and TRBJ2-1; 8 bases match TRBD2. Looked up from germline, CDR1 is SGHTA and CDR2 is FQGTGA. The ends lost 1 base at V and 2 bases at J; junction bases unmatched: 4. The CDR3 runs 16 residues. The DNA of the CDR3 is TGTGCCAGCAGCTTAAATCCGGGGGGGCCCTACAATGAGCAGTTCTTC. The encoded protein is CASSLNPGGPYNEQFF.

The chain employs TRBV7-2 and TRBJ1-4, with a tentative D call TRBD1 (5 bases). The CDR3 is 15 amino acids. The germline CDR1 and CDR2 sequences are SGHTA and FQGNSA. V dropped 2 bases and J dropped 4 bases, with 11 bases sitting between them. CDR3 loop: CASSLMGQGNEKLFF. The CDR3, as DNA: TGTGCCAGCAGCTTAATGGGTCAGGGTAATGAAAAACTGTTTTTT.

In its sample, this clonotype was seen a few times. The CDR3 bases are TGCAGCACAAAAGTACATAGCAGCCATGGCTACACCTTC. Translated: CSTKVHSSHGYTF. The chain couples TRBV29-1 to TRBJ1-2, with no clear D. This CDR3 has 13 residues. Deletions cut 8 bases from V and 6 bases from J, with 19 bases between. The V gene's germline CDR1 is SQVTM and CDR2 ANQGSEA.

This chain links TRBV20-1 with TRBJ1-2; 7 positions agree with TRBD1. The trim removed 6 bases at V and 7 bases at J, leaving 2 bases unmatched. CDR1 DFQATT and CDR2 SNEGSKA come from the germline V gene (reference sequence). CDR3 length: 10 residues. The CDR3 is CSARQGGYTF. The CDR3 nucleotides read TGCAGTGCCAGACAGGGTGGCTACACCTTC.

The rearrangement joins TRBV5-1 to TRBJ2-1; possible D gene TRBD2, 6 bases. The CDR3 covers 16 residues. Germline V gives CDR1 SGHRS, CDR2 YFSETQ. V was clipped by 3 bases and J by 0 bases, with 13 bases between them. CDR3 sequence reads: CASSSGAGTSYNEQFF. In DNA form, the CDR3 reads TGCGCCAGCAGCTCCGGAGCGGGTACCTCCTACAATGAGCAGTTCTTC.

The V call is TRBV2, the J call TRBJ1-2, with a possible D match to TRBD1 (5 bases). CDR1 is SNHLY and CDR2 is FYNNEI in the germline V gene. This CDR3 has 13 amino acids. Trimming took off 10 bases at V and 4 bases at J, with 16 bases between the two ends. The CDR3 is CATQVTGGYGYTF. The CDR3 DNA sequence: TGTGCCACCCAGGTGACGGGGGGCTATGGCTACACCTTC.

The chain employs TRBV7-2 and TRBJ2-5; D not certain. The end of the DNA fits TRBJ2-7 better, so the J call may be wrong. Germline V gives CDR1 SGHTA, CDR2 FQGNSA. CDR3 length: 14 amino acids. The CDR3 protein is CASSLAKGGYEQYF. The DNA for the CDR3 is TGTGCCAGCAGCTTAGCGAAGGGTGGTTACGAGCAGTACTTC.

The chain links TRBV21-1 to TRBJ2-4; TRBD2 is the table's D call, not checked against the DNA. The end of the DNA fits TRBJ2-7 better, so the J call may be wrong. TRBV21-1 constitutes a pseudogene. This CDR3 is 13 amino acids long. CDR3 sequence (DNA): TGTGCCAGCAGCAAAGCTACCCCTAGCGAGCAGTACTTC. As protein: CASSKATPSEQYF.

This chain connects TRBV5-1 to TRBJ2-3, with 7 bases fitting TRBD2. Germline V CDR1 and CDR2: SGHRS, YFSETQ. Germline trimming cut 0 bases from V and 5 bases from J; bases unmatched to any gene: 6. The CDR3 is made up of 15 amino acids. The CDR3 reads CASSLEAGTIDTQYF. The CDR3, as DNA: TGCGCCAGCAGCTTGGAAGCGGGGACGATAGATACGCAGTATTTT.

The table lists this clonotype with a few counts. CDR3 in amino acids: CSVVGEGNQPQHF. CDR3 DNA sequence: TGCAGCGTTGTCGGGGAGGGCAATCAGCCCCAGCATTTT. The chain has TRBV29-1 and TRBJ1-5; D is undetermined. Trimming took off 4 bases at V and 2 bases at J, with 9 bases between the two ends. Per germline, CDR1 SQVTM and CDR2 ANQGSEA. The CDR3 length is 13 residues.

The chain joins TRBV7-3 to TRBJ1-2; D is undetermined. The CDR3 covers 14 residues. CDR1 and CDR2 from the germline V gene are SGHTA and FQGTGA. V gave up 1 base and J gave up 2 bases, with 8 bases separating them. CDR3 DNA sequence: TGTGCCAGCAGCTTAAATCAGCCCAACTATGGCTACACCTTC. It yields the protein CASSLNQPNYGYTF.

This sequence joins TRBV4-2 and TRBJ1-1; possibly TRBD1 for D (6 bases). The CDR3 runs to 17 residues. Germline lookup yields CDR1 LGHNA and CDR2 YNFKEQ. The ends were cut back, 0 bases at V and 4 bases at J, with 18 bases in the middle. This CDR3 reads CASSQDAYPDRSTEAFF. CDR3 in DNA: TGTGCCAGCAGCCAAGATGCCTACCCGGACAGAAGCACTGAAGCTTTCTTT.

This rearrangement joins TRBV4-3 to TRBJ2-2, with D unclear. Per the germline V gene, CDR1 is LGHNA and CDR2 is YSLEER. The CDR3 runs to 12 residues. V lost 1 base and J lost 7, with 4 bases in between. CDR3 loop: CASSQGGGELFF. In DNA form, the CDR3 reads TGCGCCAGCAGCCAAGGGGGCGGGGAGCTGTTTTTT.

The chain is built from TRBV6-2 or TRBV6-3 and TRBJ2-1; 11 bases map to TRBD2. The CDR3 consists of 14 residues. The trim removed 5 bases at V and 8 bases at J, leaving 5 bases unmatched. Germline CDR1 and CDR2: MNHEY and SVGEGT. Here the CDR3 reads CASSIAGGIYEQFF. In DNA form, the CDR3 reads TGTGCCAGCAGTATAGCGGGGGGGATCTATGAGCAGTTCTTC.